This TCR beta chain derives from a study of cytomegalovirus exposure and HLA in healthy donors. Study findings and constraints: Certain indistinguishable V segments, among them TRBV6-2 and TRBV6-3, were excluded. The authors later found HLA-associated TCR beta chains more clonally expanded than equally common others. The study labeled roughly 160 TCR beta chains cytomegalovirus-associated.

The PCR contained 60 Vbeta and 13 Jbeta primers. Assay used: immunoSEQ multiplex PCR; TCRdb lists only in-frame clones, some missing. The sample comprises tens of thousands of clones, roughly 80% of which are singletons, and approximately 1.3% rests with the top ten. As for this clone: The antigen remains undetermined.

This CDR3 contains 16 residues. From germline, CDR1 is SGHVS and CDR2 FQNEAQ. The trim removed 2 bases at V and 2 bases at J, leaving 4 bases unmatched. This receptor was obtained from a girl between 2 and 10 years old in good health and CMV-seropositive. The chain carries TRBV7-8 and TRBJ2-5, with 11 bases aligning to TRBD2. Sequencing input: PBMCs. This CDR3 is CASSLLAGGYQETQYF. Here the CDR3 DNA reads TGTGCCAGCAGCTTATTAGCGGGAGGGTATCAAGAGACCCAGTACTTC.